This TCR beta chain derives from a study of T cells after yellow fever vaccination. As for the study in general: SMART-Seq v4 Ultra Low Input handled preparation of low-cell-number fractions.

Regarding the study as a whole: Some clonotypes were seen in both the CD4 and the CD8 compartments. These made up a small share and likely arose from convergent recombination. Clones that expanded after primary vaccination mostly reappeared after the booster (around 96% CD4, 75% to 90% CD8). FACS-sorted repertoires could harbor abundant contaminating bulk-population clonotypes.

Via MiXCR, TCRdb re-called the 5' RACE reads, giving one row per CDR3 protein. The data hold around 150,000 distinct CDR3 sequences, with about 7% observed a single time. This clonotype has a count of ten or more. The antigen is unknown. Trimming pared 6 bases from V and 6 bases from J, leaving 14 bases between. This CDR3 comprises 14 residues. The input for sequencing was CD4+ T cells sorted from PBMCs, taken 5 days after the first yellow fever vaccination. This chain joins TRBV12-3 or TRBV12-4 and TRBJ1-4; perhaps TRBD1 as D (5 bases). The receptor's source is a man aged 18 to 30 who received the YFV17D yellow fever vaccine. The CDR3 reads CASSLRGADEKLFF. The CDR3 DNA is TGTGCCAGCAGCCTACGCGGGGCAGATGAAAAACTGTTTTTT.